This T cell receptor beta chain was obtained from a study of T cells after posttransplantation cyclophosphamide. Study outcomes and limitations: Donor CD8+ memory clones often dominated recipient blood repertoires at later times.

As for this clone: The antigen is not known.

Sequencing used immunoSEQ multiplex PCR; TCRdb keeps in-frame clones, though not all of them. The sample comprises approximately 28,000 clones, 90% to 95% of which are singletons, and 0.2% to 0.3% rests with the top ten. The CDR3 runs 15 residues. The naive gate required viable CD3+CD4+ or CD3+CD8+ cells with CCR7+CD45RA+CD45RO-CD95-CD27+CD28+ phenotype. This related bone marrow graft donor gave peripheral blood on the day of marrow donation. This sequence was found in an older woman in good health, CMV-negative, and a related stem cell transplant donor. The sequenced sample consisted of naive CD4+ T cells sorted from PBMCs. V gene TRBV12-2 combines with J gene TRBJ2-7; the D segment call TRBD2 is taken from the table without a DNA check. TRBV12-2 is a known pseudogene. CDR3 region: CASRLIGTSGYEQYF. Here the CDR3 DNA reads TGTGCAAGTCGCTTAATTGGGACTTCTGGCTACGAGCAGTACTTC.